This T cell receptor (beta chain) is from a study of blood T cell repertoires in COVID-19. About the study: Before being deemed recovered, Cohort 3 donors had two negative PCRs, clearance, or symptom resolution. From the United States, Italy and Spain came samples of acute and convalescent COVID-19.

This study enrolled people aged about 18 to 100 from about 24 US geographic areas. With 9 bases removed from V and 7 bases from J, the gap between germline ends came to 21 bases. Germline loops: CDR1 MGHDK, CDR2 SYGVNS. This CDR3 is 14 amino acids long. The table lists this clone with a count of one. Profiling relied on immunoSEQ multiplex PCR, and the TCRdb table lists in-frame clones only, not all of them. There are fewer than 250,000 clones in the sample; approximately 86% occur only once, and just under 25% lies in the top ten. This rearrangement joins TRBV25-1 to TRBJ1-2, with TRBD1 as a possible D gene (6 bases). The source material was PBMCs or T cells enriched from blood (not recorded which). The origin of this receptor is a woman aged 40 to 50 in a cohort exposed to, infected with or recovered from COVID-19 (not recorded which). The CDR3 DNA reads TGTGCCAGTCGGCGGGGGGGCGAAATTGGTGGCTACACCTTC. It is translated as CASRRGGEIGGYTF.